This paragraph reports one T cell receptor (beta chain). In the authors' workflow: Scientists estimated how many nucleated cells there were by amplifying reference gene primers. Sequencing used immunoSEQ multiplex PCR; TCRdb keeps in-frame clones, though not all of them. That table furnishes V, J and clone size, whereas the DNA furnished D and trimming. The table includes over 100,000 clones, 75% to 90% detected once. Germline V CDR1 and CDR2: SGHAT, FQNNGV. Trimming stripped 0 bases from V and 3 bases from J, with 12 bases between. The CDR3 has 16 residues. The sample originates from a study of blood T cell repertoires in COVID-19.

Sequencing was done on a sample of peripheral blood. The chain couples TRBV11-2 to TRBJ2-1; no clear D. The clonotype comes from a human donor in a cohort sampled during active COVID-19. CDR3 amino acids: CASSLDPSRFYNEQFF. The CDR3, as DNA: TGTGCCAGCAGCTTAGATCCGTCACGGTTCTACAATGAGCAGTTCTTC. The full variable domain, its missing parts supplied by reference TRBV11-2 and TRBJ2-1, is EAGVAQSPRYKIIEKRQSVAFWCNPISGHATLYWYQQILGQGPKLLIQFQNNGVVDDSQLPKDRFSAERLKGVDSTLKIQPAKLEDSAVYLCASSLDPSRFYNEQFFGPGTRLTVL.